These T cell receptor beta chains were read from a single sample in a study of CD8 T cells in ankylosing spondylitis. TCRdb ran MiXCR on the 5' RACE reads and lists one entry per CDR3 protein. Altogether 700,000 to 1,000,000 distinct CDR3 sequences are present, approximately 12% being singletons, with the ten largest covering just over 0.5%. Sequenced material: blood, either unsorted or a sorted T cell fraction (not recorded which). The receptor source for this set is a male donor with ankylosing spondylitis. Each CDR3 is given with its conserved first and last residue.

j_call	v_call	cdr3_aa
TRBJ2-7	TRBV20-1	CSARPPSGTYEQYF
TRBJ2-1	TRBV9	CASSATSGAYNEQFF
TRBJ2-7	TRBV5-1	CASSRGQEVGEQYF
TRBJ2-2	TRBV6-1	CASSKWTSGTGELFF
TRBJ2-7	TRBV5-1	CASSSRPPGFEQYF
TRBJ2-7	TRBV20-1	CSARDGGATYEQYF
TRBJ1-5	TRBV7-2	CASSLEGWRNQPQHF
TRBJ2-5	TRBV11-2	CASSLDVYVPETQYF
TRBJ2-7	TRBV18	CASSRMRDSLYEQYF
TRBJ2-6	TRBV12-3/TRBV12-4	CASSLRVWTSGANVLTF
TRBJ1-5	TRBV5-1	CASKGEENQPQHF
TRBJ2-1	TRBV15	CATSRLNVGDEQFF
TRBJ2-1	TRBV11-2	CASSLYPSGGRADSSNEQFF
TRBJ2-5	TRBV5-1	CASSFENQETQYF
TRBJ2-3	TRBV4-3	CASSPLGLAGARDTQYF
TRBJ1-4	TRBV7-2	CASSLWGAINEKLFF
TRBJ1-2	TRBV20-1	CSASAGPGYTF
TRBJ2-2	TRBV27	CASSSPGQGTPGELFF
TRBJ2-1	TRBV27	CASSSPPLAGGRNEQFF
TRBJ2-7	TRBV10-3	CAISETDRVFHEQYF
TRBJ2-5	TRBV11-2	CASSFNSRETQYF
TRBJ2-4	TRBV11-2	CASSLEGGALFKNIQYF